The 28 T cell receptor beta chains presented below share a single source sample, sequenced in a study of blood T cell repertoires in COVID-19. TCRdb keeps only in-frame clones here, not all; method: immunoSEQ multiplex PCR. The sample holds 150,000 to 200,000 clones; about 81% are singletons and the top ten take around 8%. Input material: peripheral blood. The source is a woman aged 60-70 years with COVID-19, enrolled during active disease.

The V and J genes are TRBV11-2 and TRBJ2-2, with a weak D call TRBD1 (5 bases). This CDR3 region has 17 residues. The V end lost 0 bases, the J end lost 1 base, and 12 bases lay between the germline ends. Germline V CDR1 and CDR2: SGHAT, FQNNGV. The CDR3 spells CASSLDLIQGNTGELFF. CDR3 bases: TGTGCCAGCAGCTTAGATCTTATCCAGGGGAACACCGGGGAGCTGTTTTTT.

The V gene is TRBV4-3, the J gene TRBJ2-7; the match to TRBD1 covers 9 bases. CDR3 size: 14 residues. The V segment lost 3 bases and the J segment 9 bases; nucleotides outside the gene matches: 9. The germline V gene encodes CDR1 LGHNA and CDR2 YSLEER. This chain's CDR3 is CASSQTTGQGSQYF. CDR3 bases: TGCGCCAGCAGCCAGACTACGGGACAGGGCTCGCAGTACTTC.

The CDR3 sequence is CATSPNTGELFF. CDR3 bases: TGTGCCACCAGCCCAAACACCGGGGAGCTGTTTTTT. This rearrangement joins TRBV15 to TRBJ2-2; unclear D gene. CDR1 is LNHNV, CDR2 YYDKDF, per germline (reference sequence). This CDR3 contains 12 residues. Trimming shortened V by 5 bases and J by 2 bases, and 3 bases separated the two germline ends.

The chain recombines TRBV3-1 (or the pseudogene TRBV3-2) with TRBJ2-5; 7 bases fit TRBD2. CDR3 length: 15 amino acids. Germline V gene lookup returns CDR1 LGHDT and CDR2 YNNKEL (reference sequence). V shed 4 bases, J shed 3 bases, and the junction held 8 bases outside the gene matches. As DNA, the CDR3 is TGTGCCAGCAGCCGGGGACGGGGGGTAGAAGAGACCCAGTACTTC. Translated: CASSRGRGVEETQYF.

The chain couples TRBV11-2 to TRBJ2-1, with 12 positions matching TRBD1. This CDR3 has 17 residues. In germline, CDR1 is SGHAT, CDR2 FQNNGV. V was clipped by 1 base and J by 2 bases; unmatched bases: 3. CDR3: CASSLVGDRGPYNEQFF. In DNA form, the CDR3 reads TGTGCCAGCAGCTTAGTGGGGGACAGGGGGCCCTACAATGAGCAGTTCTTC.

The chain joins TRBV5-4 to TRBJ2-3; 7 bases line up with TRBD1. The CDR3 spans 15 residues. The germline V gene encodes CDR1 SGHNT and CDR2 YYREEE (reference sequence). The junction had 3 bases not matched to a gene; V was cut back by 2 bases and J by 0 bases. The CDR3, as DNA: TGTGCCAGCAGCTTTAGGGGGCCAAGCACAGATACGCAGTATTTT. Its translation is CASSFRGPSTDTQYF.

The chain is built from TRBV5-1 and TRBJ1-2; D perhaps matches TRBD1 (5 bases). Trimming took 0 bases from V and 4 from J, leaving 10 bases between them. Germline V gene lookup returns CDR1 SGHRS and CDR2 YFSETQ. This CDR3 is 14 amino acids long. The CDR3 bases are TGCGCCAGCAGCTTGGAAGCAGGGATCTATGGCTACACCTTC. It translates to CASSLEAGIYGYTF.

This clone showed up just a few times. CDR3 sequence: CASSQDMRASGRGSYEQYF. In DNA form, the CDR3 reads TGTGCCAGCAGCCAAGATATGAGGGCTAGCGGGAGAGGGTCCTACGAGCAGTACTTC. The V call is TRBV4-2, the J call TRBJ2-7, with 10 nucleotides matching TRBD2. The CDR3 has 19 amino acids. Germline-derived CDR1 and CDR2 are LGHNA and YNFKEQ. Trimming took 0 bases from V and 1 from J; bases not matched to a gene: 12.

The chain links TRBV6-5 to TRBJ2-1, with 13 bases fitting TRBD2. Losses at the gene ends were 2 bases for V and 9 bases for J; bases not matched to a gene: 4. This CDR3 has 15 amino acids. Germline V gene lookup returns CDR1 MNHEY and CDR2 SVGAGI. CDR3: CASSYRLAGGSEQFF. For the CDR3, the DNA is TGTGCCAGCAGTTACCGACTAGCGGGAGGTTCTGAGCAGTTCTTC.

V gene TRBV7-3 combines with J gene TRBJ1-6; 10 bases map to TRBD1. The CDR3 sequence is 15 residues long. Per the germline V gene, CDR1 is SGHTA and CDR2 is FQGTGA. The V and J ends lost 5 bases and 10 bases, in that order; junction bases with no gene match: 8. The CDR3 coding sequence is TGTGCCAGCAGCCCAACCGGGACAGGGGAATCACCCCTCCACTTT. Translated: CASSPTGTGESPLHF. Full variable domain (outside the CDR3, taken from reference TRBV7-3 and TRBJ1-6): GAGVSQTPSNKVTEKGKYVELRCDPISGHTALYWYRQSLGQGPEFLIYFQGTGAADDSGLPNDRFFAVRPEGSVSTLKIQRTERGDSAVYLCASSPTGTGESPLHFGNGTRLTVT.

This chain connects TRBV28 to TRBJ2-7; 7 nucleotides agree with TRBD1. With 5 bases clipped from V and 1 base from J, the junction kept 8 bases outside the gene matches. The CDR3 has 15 amino acids. Germline V lookup: CDR1 MDHEN, CDR2 SYDVKM. In DNA form, the CDR3 reads TGTGCCAGCAGTCCCCGACAGGGCGTATCCTACGAGCAGTACTTC. Translated, it gives CASSPRQGVSYEQYF.

The genes are TRBV2 and TRBJ1-2; the D gene is possibly TRBD1 (5 bases). This CDR3 is built from 14 residues. Germline-derived CDR1 and CDR2 are SNHLY and FYNNEI. V was shortened by 3 bases and J by 3 bases, with 11 bases between the two germline ends. As DNA, the CDR3 is TGTGCCAGCAGTGACCGTCGGGGGGACTATGGCTACACCTTC. As protein: CASSDRRGDYGYTF.

In this sample, this clone turned up a few times. The same CDR3 also results from other DNA sequences found in this sample. This rearrangement joins TRBV30 to TRBJ1-2; D call uncertain. This CDR3 has 11 amino acids. CDR1 is GTSNPN, CDR2 SVGIG, per germline (reference sequence). Between the trimmed V and J ends, which lost 3 bases and 4 bases, there was a span of 6 bases. This chain's CDR3 is CAWSPSYGYTF. As DNA, the CDR3 is TGTGCCTGGAGCCCATCCTATGGCTACACCTTC.

The chain uses TRBV7-8 and TRBJ1-2, with 7 bases lining up with TRBD1. The CDR3 is 14 residues long. Germline CDR1 and CDR2: SGHVS and FQNEAQ. The J segment lost 4 bases and the V segment lost 3 bases, leaving 5 bases of the junction unmatched. For the CDR3, the DNA is TGTGCCAGCAGCTTCAAAACAGGGGTCTATGGCTACACCTTC. Its protein is CASSFKTGVYGYTF. Looking up the rest from reference TRBV7-8 and TRBJ1-2 gives the full variable domain: GAGVSQSPRYKVAKRGQDVALRCDPISGHVSLFWYQQALGQGPEFLTYFQNEAQLDKSGLPSDRFFAERPEGSVSTLKIQRTQQEDSAVYLCASSFKTGVYGYTFGSGTRLTVV.

V gene TRBV7-9 combines with J gene TRBJ2-3; 9 positions match TRBD1. This CDR3 is built from 14 residues. CDR1 is SEHNR, CDR2 FQNEAQ, per germline (reference sequence). Trimming removed 5 bases from V and 5 bases from J; junction bases left unmatched: 5. CDR3 nucleotide sequence: TGTGCCAGCAGCCTGACAGGGGGGATAGATACGCAGTATTTT. It specifies CASSLTGGIDTQYF.

The rearrangement joins TRBV2 to TRBJ1-4; no definite D call. The CDR3 totals 12 residues. V was clipped by 6 bases and J by 5 bases, with 7 bases between them. Germline V gene data show CDR1 as SNHLY and CDR2 as FYNNEI. CDR3 amino acids: CASRYQNEKLFF. Here the CDR3 DNA reads TGTGCCAGCAGATATCAGAATGAAAAACTGTTTTTT.

The rearrangement uses TRBV28 and TRBJ1-4; perhaps TRBD1 as D (5 bases). V lost 7 bases, J lost 0 bases, and 12 bases lay in between. CDR1 and CDR2 (germline): MDHEN, SYDVKM. The CDR3 sequence is 15 residues long. CDR3 DNA sequence: TGTGCCAGCACCCCAACAGGTCCAACTAATGAAAAACTGTTTTTT. It is translated as CASTPTGPTNEKLFF.

V is TRBV7-3 and J is TRBJ2-1, with D perhaps TRBD2 (6 bases). V lost 2 bases and J lost 7, with 18 bases in between. Germline V gives CDR1 SGHTA, CDR2 FQGTGA. The CDR3 covers 16 residues. The CDR3 nucleotides read TGTGCCAGCAGCTTATGGGGCGGATTACGGGGGAATGAGCAGTTCTTC. This sequence encodes CASSLWGGLRGNEQFF.

The chain uses TRBV6-6 and TRBJ2-1; possibly TRBD2 for D (6 bases). Germline assignment: CDR1 MNHNY and CDR2 SVGAGI (reference sequence). V was cut by 5 bases and J by 9 bases, with 14 bases left in between. The CDR3 contains 13 residues. CDR3 amino acids: CASSIVPAGEQFF. The CDR3 coding sequence is TGTGCCAGCAGTATCGTCCCAGCGGGTGAGCAGTTCTTC.

J is TRBJ1-2 and V is TRBV5-1; 9 positions match TRBD1. The germline V gene encodes CDR1 SGHRS and CDR2 YFSETQ. This CDR3 contains 14 residues. The V gene end was trimmed by 4 bases and the J gene end by 3 bases; junction bases not matched to a gene: 4. The CDR3 region is CASSAGQGYYGYTF. The CDR3 region has the DNA TGCGCCAGCAGCGCCGGACAGGGGTACTATGGCTACACCTTC.

This clone appeared a single time. V gene TRBV9 combines with J gene TRBJ1-1, with D uncertain. The length of the CDR3 is 14 residues. The germline V gene encodes CDR1 SGDLS and CDR2 YYNGEE. With 1 base removed from V and 4 bases from J, the gap between germline ends came to 11 bases. The chain's CDR3 is CASSVSQASTEAFF. CDR3 in DNA: TGTGCCAGCAGCGTAAGCCAGGCCAGCACTGAAGCTTTCTTT.

This chain connects TRBV15 to TRBJ2-1; TRBD2 matches at 10 bases. There are 15 residues in the CDR3. Germline trimming cut 2 bases from V and 7 bases from J; bases unmatched to any gene: 5. Germline V CDR1 and CDR2: LNHNV, YYDKDF (reference sequence). In DNA, the CDR3 is TGTGCCACCAGCAGAAAGCGGGAGGGCTTAAATGAGCAGTTCTTC. Residues: CATSRKREGLNEQFF. Complete variable domain (other parts from reference TRBV15 and TRBJ2-1): DAMVIQNPRYQVTQFGKPVTLSCSQTLNHNVMYWYQQKSSQAPKLLFHYYDKDFNNEADTPDNFQSRRPNTSFCFLDIRSPGLGDTAMYLCATSRKREGLNEQFFGPGTRLTVL.

This rearrangement joins TRBV5-6 to TRBJ1-2; no reliable D call. This CDR3 spans 15 amino acids. Germline CDR1 and CDR2: SGHDT and YYEEEE. The ends were cut back, 2 bases at V and 8 bases at J, with 19 bases in the middle. CDR3 residues: CASSFSSTETLGYTF. DNA of the CDR3: TGTGCCAGCAGCTTTAGTTCGACTGAGACTTTAGGCTACACCTTC.

This clone was seen a handful of times. V is TRBV5-1 and J is TRBJ1-6, with TRBD1 matching 11 bases. Germline assignment: CDR1 SGHRS and CDR2 YFSETQ. The V gene end was trimmed by 4 bases and the J gene end by 9 bases; junction bases not matched to a gene: 6. The CDR3 runs to 15 residues. The CDR3 DNA is TGCGCCAGCAGCACCGGGACAGGGGGAATTTCACCCCTCCACTTT. It encodes CASSTGTGGISPLHF.

The chain couples TRBV7-2 to TRBJ2-3; D remains unclear. V lost 2 bases, J lost 6 bases, and 3 bases lay in between. The CDR3 runs to 11 residues. Germline V gene sequence: CDR1 SGHTA, CDR2 FQGNSA. The CDR3 is CASSLRDTQYF. The CDR3 DNA reads TGTGCCAGCAGCTTACGGGATACGCAGTATTTT.

The chain combines TRBV11-3 with TRBJ2-1; 9 bases line up with TRBD1. The CDR3 is 15 residues long. CDR1 is SGHNT, CDR2 YENEEA, per germline. V was clipped by 6 bases and J by 10 bases; unmatched bases: 13. The CDR3 spells CASSFAQGAGEEQFF. The CDR3 coding sequence is TGTGCCAGCAGTTTTGCACAGGGGGCCGGGGAAGAGCAGTTCTTC.

Only one count was recorded for this clone. V and J are TRBV5-4 and TRBJ2-3, with 7 positions matching TRBD1. The CDR3 is made up of 14 amino acids. In germline, CDR1 is SGHNT, CDR2 YYREEE (reference sequence). The trim removed 2 bases at V and 6 bases at J, leaving 6 bases unmatched. CDR3 DNA: TGTGCCAGCAGCTTCGGGACAGCCCAGGATACGCAGTATTTT. Translation: CASSFGTAQDTQYF.

The chain carries TRBV9 and TRBJ1-2; D is unclear. CDR1 is SGDLS and CDR2 is YYNGEE in the germline V gene. The CDR3 is made up of 13 amino acids. CDR3 protein: CTKWEGTNGGYTF. In DNA, the CDR3 is TGTACTAAGTGGGAGGGCACTAATGGAGGCTACACCTTC. The complete variable domain, with remaining parts taken from reference TRBV9 and TRBJ1-2, reads DSGVTQTPKHLITATGQRVTLRCSPRSGDLSVYWYQQSLDQGLQFLIQYYNGEERAKGNILERFSAQQFPDLHSELNLSSLELGDSALYFCTKWEGTNGGYTFGSGTRLTVV.